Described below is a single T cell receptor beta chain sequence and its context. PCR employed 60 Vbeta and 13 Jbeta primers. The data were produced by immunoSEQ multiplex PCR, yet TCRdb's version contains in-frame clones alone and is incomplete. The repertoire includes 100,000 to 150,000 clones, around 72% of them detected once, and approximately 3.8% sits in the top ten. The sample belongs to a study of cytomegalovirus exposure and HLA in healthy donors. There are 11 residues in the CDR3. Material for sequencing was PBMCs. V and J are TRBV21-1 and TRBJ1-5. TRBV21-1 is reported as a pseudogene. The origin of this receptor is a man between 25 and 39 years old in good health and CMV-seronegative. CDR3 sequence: CASRKRGPQHF. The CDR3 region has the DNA TGTGCCAGCAGAAAACGAGGGCCCCAGCATTTT.